The rows below give T cell receptor beta chains drawn from one sample of a study of response to subunit inactivated influenza vaccine. TCRdb analysed the RT-PCR reads with MiXCR anew, one entry per CDR3 protein. In the table there are roughly 650,000 distinct CDR3 sequences, 15% to 18% of which are singletons. The sample consisted of PBMCs from blood, taken about 12 days after vaccination. The origin of the receptors is a man aged 50 to 59 who received an inactivated influenza vaccine. CDR3s include the opening cysteine and the closing phenylalanine or tryptophan. D genes are given only for firm matches. Size values are once, few and many counts, or a class for expanded clones, and some rows have none.

j_call: TRBJ2-7
clone_size: NA
v_call: TRBV7-2
d_call: NA
cdr3_length: 12
cdr3_nt: TGTGCCAGCAGCTTATCCCTCTACGAGCAGTACTTC
cdr3_aa: CASSLSLYEQYF

j_call: TRBJ2-1
clone_size: few
v_call: TRBV4-3
d_call: TRBD2
cdr3_length: 16
cdr3_nt: TGCGCCAGCAGCCAAGGCCCTAGCGGACTCCTAGATGAGCAGTTCTTC
cdr3_aa: CASSQGPSGLLDEQFF

j_call: TRBJ2-2
clone_size: many
v_call: TRBV12-3/TRBV12-4
d_call: NA
cdr3_length: 13
cdr3_nt: TGTGCCAGCAGTCTGACTCGTGCGGGGGAGCTGTTTTTT
cdr3_aa: CASSLTRAGELFF

j_call: TRBJ2-7
clone_size: NA
v_call: TRBV29-1
d_call: TRBD1
cdr3_length: 11
cdr3_nt: TGCAGCGCCTGGGACAGCTACGAGCAGTACTTC
cdr3_aa: CSAWDSYEQYF

j_call: TRBJ2-2
clone_size: NA
v_call: TRBV4-3
d_call: NA
cdr3_length: 15
cdr3_nt: TGCGCCAGCAGCCAAGCCCCCCAGGGGACCGGGGAGCTGTTTTTT
cdr3_aa: CASSQAPQGTGELFF

j_call: TRBJ2-7
clone_size: few
v_call: TRBV6-1
d_call: NA
cdr3_length: 13
cdr3_nt: TGTGCCAGCAGTGAAGCTACTACCTACGAGCAGTACTTC
cdr3_aa: CASSEATTYEQYF

j_call: TRBJ2-3
clone_size: few
v_call: TRBV5-5
d_call: NA
cdr3_length: 12
cdr3_nt: TGTGCCAGCAGCTTCACTGCAGATACGCAGTATTTT
cdr3_aa: CASSFTADTQYF

j_call: TRBJ2-7
clone_size: few
v_call: TRBV20-1
d_call: NA
cdr3_length: 15
cdr3_nt: TGCAGTGCTAGAGATTCCCGGCGGGTAACCTACGAGCAGTACTTC
cdr3_aa: CSARDSRRVTYEQYF

j_call: TRBJ2-2
clone_size: few
v_call: TRBV20-1
d_call: NA
cdr3_length: 14
cdr3_nt: TGCAGTGCTAGGCTTGGACAGTACACCGGGGAGCTGTTTTTT
cdr3_aa: CSARLGQYTGELFF

j_call: TRBJ1-1
clone_size: NA
v_call: TRBV7-9
d_call: TRBD1
cdr3_length: 14
cdr3_nt: TGTGCTGTTAGGACAGGAGTTTTGAACACTGAAGCTTTCTTT
cdr3_aa: CAVRTGVLNTEAFF

j_call: TRBJ1-1
clone_size: many
v_call: TRBV12-3/TRBV12-4
d_call: TRBD1
cdr3_length: 15
cdr3_nt: TGTGCCAGCAGTTTAGGGGACAGGGGAGGTACTGAAGCTTTCTTT
cdr3_aa: CASSLGDRGGTEAFF

j_call: TRBJ2-5
clone_size: NA
v_call: TRBV18
d_call: NA
cdr3_length: 14
cdr3_nt: TGTGCCAGCTCACAGTACAGGGACACCGAGACCCAGTACTTC
cdr3_aa: CASSQYRDTETQYF

j_call: TRBJ2-1
clone_size: few
v_call: TRBV12-3/TRBV12-4
d_call: NA
cdr3_length: 16
cdr3_nt: TGTGCCAGCGTGCGAGGGGGGGGCACCTCCTACAATGAGCAGTTCTTC
cdr3_aa: CASVRGGGTSYNEQFF

j_call: TRBJ1-1
clone_size: few
v_call: TRBV29-1
d_call: NA
cdr3_length: 11
cdr3_nt: TGCAGCGCTCAGGTGAACACTGAAGCTTTCTTT
cdr3_aa: CSAQVNTEAFF

j_call: TRBJ2-2
clone_size: NA
v_call: TRBV7-2
d_call: TRBD1
cdr3_length: 15
cdr3_nt: TGTGCCAGCAGCTTAGAGGGACAGGGGACCGGGGAGCTGTTTTTT
cdr3_aa: CASSLEGQGTGELFF

j_call: TRBJ2-6
clone_size: few
v_call: TRBV9
d_call: NA
cdr3_length: 15
cdr3_nt: TGTGCCAGCAGCGTAGTATTCTCTGGGGCCAACGTCCTGACTTTC
cdr3_aa: CASSVVFSGANVLTF

j_call: TRBJ2-7
clone_size: NA
v_call: TRBV25-1
d_call: TRBD2
cdr3_length: 16
cdr3_nt: TGTGCCAGCAGTGGAACAAGCGGGGCGGCGTCCTACGAGCAGTACTTC
cdr3_aa: CASSGTSGAASYEQYF

j_call: TRBJ2-7
clone_size: few
v_call: TRBV5-1
d_call: TRBD2
cdr3_length: 17
cdr3_nt: TGCGCCAGCAGCACGGGACTAGCGGGAGAATTTGTGTACGAGCAGTACTTC
cdr3_aa: CASSTGLAGEFVYEQYF

j_call: TRBJ1-2
clone_size: few
v_call: TRBV29-1
d_call: NA
cdr3_length: 13
cdr3_nt: TGCAGCGTTATCAGGGGCCCCGACTATGGCTACACCTTC
cdr3_aa: CSVIRGPDYGYTF

j_call: TRBJ1-5
clone_size: NA
v_call: TRBV7-9
d_call: NA
cdr3_length: 15
cdr3_nt: TGTGCCAGCAGCCTACCCGGGGATAGCAATCAGCCCCAGCATTTT
cdr3_aa: CASSLPGDSNQPQHF

j_call: TRBJ1-1
clone_size: NA
v_call: TRBV28
d_call: NA
cdr3_length: 14
cdr3_nt: TGTGCCAGCAGTTTAGATCGGAGGAACACTGAAGCTTTCTTT
cdr3_aa: CASSLDRRNTEAFF

j_call: TRBJ2-1
clone_size: NA
v_call: TRBV10-2
d_call: NA
cdr3_length: 15
cdr3_nt: TGCGCCAGCAGTGACGTAGGGCAGTACTACAATGAGCAGTTCTTC
cdr3_aa: CASSDVGQYYNEQFF

j_call: TRBJ2-3
clone_size: many
v_call: TRBV12-3/TRBV12-4
d_call: NA
cdr3_length: 14
cdr3_nt: TGTGCCAGCAGCTTGGGCCTCGACACAGATACGCAGTATTTT
cdr3_aa: CASSLGLDTDTQYF

j_call: TRBJ1-4
clone_size: few
v_call: TRBV10-3
d_call: NA
cdr3_length: 13
cdr3_nt: TGTGCCACCCACAGGGAAGGTAGTGAAAAACTGTTTTTT
cdr3_aa: CATHREGSEKLFF

j_call: TRBJ2-7
clone_size: many
v_call: TRBV11-2
d_call: TRBD2
cdr3_length: 13
cdr3_nt: TGTGCCAGCAGCTTATCGGGGGGGTTCGAGCAGTACTTC
cdr3_aa: CASSLSGGFEQYF

j_call: TRBJ2-7
clone_size: NA
v_call: TRBV12-3/TRBV12-4
d_call: NA
cdr3_length: 15
cdr3_nt: TGTGCCAGCAGTTTCGGGACACGCATCACCTACGAGCAGTACTTC
cdr3_aa: CASSFGTRITYEQYF

j_call: TRBJ2-3
clone_size: few
v_call: TRBV12-3/TRBV12-4
d_call: NA
cdr3_length: 11
cdr3_nt: TGTGCCAGCGGGTACACAGATACGCAGTATTTT
cdr3_aa: CASGYTDTQYF

j_call: TRBJ2-7
clone_size: few
v_call: TRBV7-6
d_call: TRBD2
cdr3_length: 16
cdr3_nt: TGTGCCAGCAGCTTAGCGCGGACTAGCGGTTACTACGAGCAGTACTTC
cdr3_aa: CASSLARTSGYYEQYF

j_call: TRBJ1-6
clone_size: few
v_call: TRBV20-1
d_call: TRBD1
cdr3_length: 15
cdr3_nt: TGCAGTGCTAGAGAGCGTGGGACAGCTAATTCACCCCTCCACTTT
cdr3_aa: CSARERGTANSPLHF

j_call: TRBJ2-4
clone_size: few
v_call: TRBV19
d_call: TRBD1
cdr3_length: 16
cdr3_nt: TGTGCCAGTAGTATCTTCACACAGGGGGCCAAAAACATTCAGTACTTC
cdr3_aa: CASSIFTQGAKNIQYF

j_call: TRBJ2-7
clone_size: NA
v_call: TRBV5-1
d_call: NA
cdr3_length: 14
cdr3_nt: TGCGCCAGCAGCTTAGAAGGGGATCGGGACGAGCAGTACTTC
cdr3_aa: CASSLEGDRDEQYF

j_call: TRBJ2-1
clone_size: NA
v_call: TRBV12-3/TRBV12-4
d_call: NA
cdr3_length: 16
cdr3_nt: TGTGCCAGCAGCCACCGGCAAGAACCCAACTACAATGAGCAGTTCTTC
cdr3_aa: CASSHRQEPNYNEQFF

j_call: TRBJ2-5
clone_size: few
v_call: TRBV5-5
d_call: NA
cdr3_length: 14
cdr3_nt: TGTGCCAGCAGTCCGCTTGAGTACCAAGAGACCCAGTACTTC
cdr3_aa: CASSPLEYQETQYF

j_call: TRBJ2-3
clone_size: NA
v_call: TRBV7-2
d_call: TRBD1
cdr3_length: 17
cdr3_nt: TGTGCCAGCAGCAAACAGACAGGGTTTACACGCACAGATACGCAGTATTTT
cdr3_aa: CASSKQTGFTRTDTQYF

j_call: TRBJ2-2
clone_size: many
v_call: TRBV20-1
d_call: NA
cdr3_length: 14
cdr3_nt: TGCAGTGCTAGAGGGAGCCTAGAAACCGGGGAGCTGTTTTTT
cdr3_aa: CSARGSLETGELFF

j_call: TRBJ2-1
clone_size: NA
v_call: TRBV5-1
d_call: NA
cdr3_length: 17
cdr3_nt: TGCGCCAGCAGCTTGAGGGAAGTTTCGGGATCCTACAATGAGCAGTTCTTC
cdr3_aa: CASSLREVSGSYNEQFF

j_call: TRBJ1-2
clone_size: few
v_call: TRBV7-7
d_call: NA
cdr3_length: 18
cdr3_nt: TGTGCCAGCAGCTTAATGGTTCAGGAACTCACTAACTATCATGGCTACACCTTC
cdr3_aa: CASSLMVQELTNYHGYTF

j_call: TRBJ2-7
clone_size: few
v_call: TRBV20-1
d_call: TRBD2
cdr3_length: 13
cdr3_nt: TGCAGTGCTAGATCGCTAGCGGGAGGCGAGCAGTACTTC
cdr3_aa: CSARSLAGGEQYF

j_call: TRBJ1-1
clone_size: NA
v_call: TRBV10-3
d_call: TRBD1
cdr3_length: 14
cdr3_nt: TGTGCCATCAGGGCAGGGGGGGAGGGCACTGAAGCTTTCTTT
cdr3_aa: CAIRAGGEGTEAFF

j_call: TRBJ2-7
clone_size: NA
v_call: TRBV7-2
d_call: NA
cdr3_length: 13
cdr3_nt: TGTGCCAGCAGCACTTTAACACACCACGAGCAGTACTTC
cdr3_aa: CASSTLTHHEQYF

j_call: TRBJ2-1
clone_size: NA
v_call: TRBV20-1
d_call: TRBD2
cdr3_length: 16
cdr3_nt: TGCAGTGCAAGACCTAGCGGACTGAGCTCCTACAATGAGCAGTTCTTC
cdr3_aa: CSARPSGLSSYNEQFF

j_call: TRBJ1-5
clone_size: NA
v_call: TRBV20-1
d_call: NA
cdr3_length: 14
cdr3_nt: TGCAGTGCTAGAGATACTCGCGGACCTCAGCCCCAGCATTTT
cdr3_aa: CSARDTRGPQPQHF

j_call: TRBJ1-1
clone_size: NA
v_call: TRBV5-1
d_call: NA
cdr3_length: 14
cdr3_nt: TGCGCCAGCAGCTTGGTATACGTGAACACTGAAGCTTTCTTT
cdr3_aa: CASSLVYVNTEAFF

j_call: TRBJ2-3
clone_size: NA
v_call: TRBV5-4
d_call: NA
cdr3_length: 20
cdr3_nt: TGTGCCAGCAGCTTCTCTGCTCCGGGACTTCCGATCTCGATCACAGATACGCAGTATTTT
cdr3_aa: CASSFSAPGLPISITDTQYF

j_call: TRBJ1-1
clone_size: few
v_call: TRBV6-2/TRBV6-3
d_call: TRBD1
cdr3_length: 14
cdr3_nt: TGTGCCAGCAGTCAGGGGGCTTTGTACACTGAAGCTTTCTTT
cdr3_aa: CASSQGALYTEAFF

j_call: TRBJ1-1
clone_size: NA
v_call: TRBV30
d_call: NA
cdr3_length: 13
cdr3_nt: TGTGCCTGGAGTTACTCGGGTCGCACTGAAGCTTTCTTT
cdr3_aa: CAWSYSGRTEAFF

j_call: TRBJ2-4
clone_size: few
v_call: TRBV5-6
d_call: NA
cdr3_length: 15
cdr3_nt: TGTGCCAGCTCCACCGGGGGGACAGCTAAAAACATTCAGTACTTC
cdr3_aa: CASSTGGTAKNIQYF

j_call: TRBJ1-4
clone_size: NA
v_call: TRBV5-1
d_call: NA
cdr3_length: 13
cdr3_nt: TGCGCCAGCAGCTCGCTTACCTATGAAAAACTGTTTTTT
cdr3_aa: CASSSLTYEKLFF

j_call: TRBJ2-2
clone_size: many
v_call: TRBV10-3
d_call: TRBD1
cdr3_length: 14
cdr3_nt: TGTGCCGTAAACAGGGGCATGAACACCGGGGAGCTGTTTTTT
cdr3_aa: CAVNRGMNTGELFF

j_call: TRBJ2-7
clone_size: NA
v_call: TRBV7-2
d_call: TRBD2
cdr3_length: 14
cdr3_nt: TGTGCCAGCAGCCCGACTAGCGTTCCCTACGAGCAGTACTTC
cdr3_aa: CASSPTSVPYEQYF

j_call: TRBJ2-1
clone_size: NA
v_call: TRBV7-8
d_call: NA
cdr3_length: 16
cdr3_nt: TGTGCCAGCAGCTTAGGGGGGAGGGGGGCGTTCGATGAGCAGTTCTTC
cdr3_aa: CASSLGGRGAFDEQFF

j_call: TRBJ2-1
clone_size: NA
v_call: TRBV15
d_call: NA
cdr3_length: 13
cdr3_nt: TGTGCCACCAGCAGAGGGGTAGGGAATGAGCAGTTCTTC
cdr3_aa: CATSRGVGNEQFF

j_call: TRBJ2-5
clone_size: NA
v_call: TRBV4-1
d_call: NA
cdr3_length: 12
cdr3_nt: TGCGCCAGCAGGGGCCGAGGGGAGACCCAGTACTTC
cdr3_aa: CASRGRGETQYF

j_call: TRBJ1-3
clone_size: few
v_call: TRBV20-1
d_call: TRBD1
cdr3_length: 13
cdr3_nt: TGCAGTGCCGAGCAGGGGGCCGGAAACACCATATATTTT
cdr3_aa: CSAEQGAGNTIYF

j_call: TRBJ2-5
clone_size: NA
v_call: TRBV5-1
d_call: TRBD2
cdr3_length: 16
cdr3_nt: TGCGCCAGCAGCTTGGGTGTTTCAGCGGGGAACGAGACCCAGTACTTC
cdr3_aa: CASSLGVSAGNETQYF

j_call: TRBJ2-2
clone_size: NA
v_call: TRBV29-1
d_call: TRBD1
cdr3_length: 14
cdr3_nt: TGCAGCGCATACTACGGACAGGGCACCGGGGAGCTGTTTTTT
cdr3_aa: CSAYYGQGTGELFF

j_call: TRBJ1-3
clone_size: many
v_call: TRBV5-1
d_call: TRBD1
cdr3_length: 13
cdr3_nt: TGCGCCAGCAGTCGGGACAGGGGGTTGACCATATATTTT
cdr3_aa: CASSRDRGLTIYF

j_call: TRBJ2-7
clone_size: many
v_call: TRBV20-1
d_call: TRBD2
cdr3_length: 14
cdr3_nt: TGCAGTGCTAGAGATCTACTAGCGGACTACGAGCAGTACTTC
cdr3_aa: CSARDLLADYEQYF

j_call: TRBJ2-3
clone_size: many
v_call: TRBV20-1
d_call: NA
cdr3_length: 13
cdr3_nt: TGCAGTGCTCTCTCAGGGGGCACAGATACGCAGTATTTT
cdr3_aa: CSALSGGTDTQYF

j_call: TRBJ2-7
clone_size: many
v_call: TRBV28
d_call: TRBD1
cdr3_length: 13
cdr3_nt: TGTGCCAGCAGGCGGACAGGGGGCTACGAGCAGTACTTC
cdr3_aa: CASRRTGGYEQYF